These T cell receptor beta chains were read from a single sample in a study of beta chain features in type 1 diabetes. Method: immunoSEQ multiplex PCR; TCRdb's copy keeps in-frame clones and lacks some. The table has 900,000 or so clones, roughly 15% seen once; the top ten hold around 0.02%. Sequenced material: naive CD4+ T cells from blood. The receptors stem from a woman in her late teens or twenties in good health. CDR3s include the opening cysteine and the closing phenylalanine or tryptophan. The order of the fields is V gene, D gene, clone size, J gene, CDR3 protein. D genes are given only for firm matches. The size field is filled for only some rows; it gives once, few, many or a size class.

v_gene: TRBV10-3; d_gene: .; abundance: .; j_gene: TRBJ2-3; CDR3aa: CAITSGAGNTDTQYF
v_gene: TRBV6-6; d_gene: .; abundance: .; j_gene: TRBJ2-5; CDR3aa: CASSYGETQYF
v_gene: TRBV7-9; d_gene: TRBD1; abundance: .; j_gene: TRBJ2-4; CDR3aa: CASSLEGGGIQYF
v_gene: TRBV7-9; d_gene: .; abundance: .; j_gene: TRBJ2-1; CDR3aa: CASSLGLLAEQFF
v_gene: TRBV18; d_gene: TRBD1; abundance: .; j_gene: TRBJ2-1; CDR3aa: CASSPGTARDEQFF
v_gene: TRBV27; d_gene: .; abundance: .; j_gene: TRBJ2-5; CDR3aa: CASSLIRDVGGTQYF
v_gene: TRBV6-6; d_gene: TRBD2; abundance: .; j_gene: TRBJ2-7; CDR3aa: CASRGGGPDGQYF
v_gene: TRBV7-9; d_gene: .; abundance: .; j_gene: TRBJ2-7; CDR3aa: CASSWGHEQYF
v_gene: TRBV19; d_gene: TRBD2; abundance: few; j_gene: TRBJ2-7; CDR3aa: CASSSPGGTYEQYF
v_gene: TRBV2; d_gene: TRBD2; abundance: .; j_gene: TRBJ2-5; CDR3aa: CASSGSRGGGVRETQYF
v_gene: TRBV4-2; d_gene: .; abundance: few; j_gene: TRBJ2-7; CDR3aa: CASSQDLHEQYF
v_gene: TRBV19; d_gene: .; abundance: .; j_gene: TRBJ2-6; CDR3aa: CASTLVTGTPGANVLTF
v_gene: TRBV10-3; d_gene: .; abundance: few; j_gene: TRBJ1-1; CDR3aa: CAIRMETTGRSEAFF
v_gene: TRBV27; d_gene: TRBD1; abundance: .; j_gene: TRBJ2-3; CDR3aa: CASSHQGARDTQYF
v_gene: TRBV5-4; d_gene: .; abundance: .; j_gene: TRBJ2-5; CDR3aa: CASSLQGWETQYF
v_gene: TRBV7-6; d_gene: .; abundance: .; j_gene: TRBJ2-2; CDR3aa: CASSLGWGQNTGELFF
v_gene: TRBV7-9; d_gene: .; abundance: .; j_gene: TRBJ1-4; CDR3aa: CASSPGLGVQEKLFF
v_gene: TRBV15; d_gene: TRBD2; abundance: .; j_gene: TRBJ2-7; CDR3aa: CATSRDVPRTSGSKQYF
v_gene: TRBV18; d_gene: .; abundance: .; j_gene: TRBJ2-7; CDR3aa: CASSWRDVDEQYF
v_gene: TRBV7-9; d_gene: TRBD2; abundance: .; j_gene: TRBJ2-5; CDR3aa: CASSYLTTGLARETQYF
v_gene: TRBV10-3; d_gene: TRBD1; abundance: .; j_gene: TRBJ1-2; CDR3aa: CAISEPPTGQRGYTF
v_gene: TRBV6-6; d_gene: .; abundance: few; j_gene: TRBJ2-2; CDR3aa: CASSRTANTGELFF
v_gene: TRBV11-2; d_gene: TRBD2; abundance: .; j_gene: TRBJ2-3; CDR3aa: CASSLLAGSTDTQYF
v_gene: TRBV11-2; d_gene: .; abundance: .; j_gene: TRBJ1-1; CDR3aa: CASSRTRGTEAFF
v_gene: TRBV2; d_gene: .; abundance: few; j_gene: TRBJ2-7; CDR3aa: CASNFGRTYEQYF
v_gene: TRBV10-3; d_gene: .; abundance: few; j_gene: TRBJ2-7; CDR3aa: CAISESGATYEQYF
v_gene: TRBV6-6; d_gene: TRBD1; abundance: .; j_gene: TRBJ2-1; CDR3aa: CASSYLGQGEQFF
v_gene: TRBV11-2; d_gene: .; abundance: .; j_gene: TRBJ2-7; CDR3aa: CASSLAKGGSSYEQYF
v_gene: TRBV18; d_gene: .; abundance: .; j_gene: TRBJ1-5; CDR3aa: CASSKEGEQPQHF
v_gene: TRBV4-3; d_gene: .; abundance: few; j_gene: TRBJ2-7; CDR3aa: CASSQEWGFTYEQYF
v_gene: TRBV7-3; d_gene: TRBD2; abundance: .; j_gene: TRBJ2-1; CDR3aa: CASSQLAGSYNEQFF
v_gene: TRBV6-6; d_gene: TRBD1; abundance: .; j_gene: TRBJ2-1; CDR3aa: CASRGQGSNEQFF
v_gene: TRBV11-2; d_gene: TRBD1; abundance: few; j_gene: TRBJ1-5; CDR3aa: CASKGQANQPQHF
v_gene: TRBV19; d_gene: TRBD1; abundance: .; j_gene: TRBJ2-7; CDR3aa: CASSRAGTASYEQYF
v_gene: TRBV14; d_gene: TRBD1; abundance: few; j_gene: TRBJ2-7; CDR3aa: CASSPSRQGEYEQYF
v_gene: TRBV2; d_gene: .; abundance: few; j_gene: TRBJ2-1; CDR3aa: CASRDYYGQFF
v_gene: TRBV7-2; d_gene: .; abundance: few; j_gene: TRBJ1-5; CDR3aa: CASSFSPRGFQPQHF
v_gene: TRBV28; d_gene: .; abundance: few; j_gene: TRBJ1-1; CDR3aa: CASSFRGAGSHEAFF
v_gene: TRBV4-3; d_gene: .; abundance: .; j_gene: TRBJ2-7; CDR3aa: CASSQVVSSYEQYF
v_gene: TRBV11-2; d_gene: TRBD2; abundance: .; j_gene: TRBJ2-3; CDR3aa: CASSPLAGEKIYTDTQYF
v_gene: TRBV6-5; d_gene: .; abundance: .; j_gene: TRBJ2-4; CDR3aa: CASISGKNIQYF
v_gene: TRBV11-2; d_gene: .; abundance: few; j_gene: TRBJ2-1; CDR3aa: CASSLIAYNEQFF
v_gene: TRBV15; d_gene: .; abundance: .; j_gene: TRBJ1-5; CDR3aa: CATSRDGGMQPQHF
v_gene: TRBV19; d_gene: .; abundance: .; j_gene: TRBJ1-1; CDR3aa: CASTLGSGSGYTEAFF
v_gene: TRBV7-9; d_gene: .; abundance: .; j_gene: TRBJ2-3; CDR3aa: CASSLGGIITDTQYF
v_gene: TRBV7-6; d_gene: .; abundance: few; j_gene: TRBJ2-1; CDR3aa: CASSLAGNYNEQFF
v_gene: TRBV25-1; d_gene: TRBD2; abundance: .; j_gene: TRBJ2-5; CDR3aa: CASSGSSSGRALGTQYF
v_gene: TRBV29-1; d_gene: .; abundance: .; j_gene: TRBJ2-7; CDR3aa: CSVEDPGSYEQYF